This passage covers 19 T cell receptor beta chains from one sample sequenced in a study of shared clonotypes between healthy human individuals. Terminally differentiated effector memory CD45RA+ cells were left out of the naive CD8 fraction, which was CD45RO-negative and positively selected for CCR7. Profiling relied on immunoSEQ multiplex PCR, and the TCRdb table lists in-frame clones only, not all of them. The sample has approximately 2,000,000 clones; 85% to 95% are singletons. The source material was naive CD8+ T cells from PBMCs. The receptor source for this set is a man younger than 30 in good health. Some clones in this sample may be carry-over from other donors' samples.

This chain connects TRBV27 to TRBJ2-1; maybe TRBD1 (6 bases). V shed 5 bases and J shed 0 bases, with 11 bases lying between them. The CDR3 is 15 residues long. Germline V gene data show CDR1 as MNHEY and CDR2 as SMNVEV (reference sequence). The CDR3 is CASSPGVGSYNEQFF. DNA of the CDR3: TGTGCCAGCAGTCCAGGGGTAGGCTCCTACAATGAGCAGTTCTTC.

Concerning this clone: Other DNA sequences in this specimen translate into the identical CDR3. The chain carries TRBV5-4 and TRBJ2-7; TRBD1 agrees at 10 bases. Germline values: CDR1 SGHNT, CDR2 YYREEE (reference sequence). This CDR3 is 14 amino acids long. J gave up 3 bases and V 4 bases, and 4 bases lay outside the gene matches. The CDR3 loop is CASSPRTGGYEQYF. The DNA for the CDR3 is TGTGCCAGCAGCCCGCGGACAGGGGGCTACGAGCAGTACTTC.

The chain employs TRBV4-1 and TRBJ2-7; 8 positions agree with TRBD1. This CDR3 is built from 18 residues. Germline V gene sequence: CDR1 MGHRA, CDR2 YSYEKL. J was trimmed by 0 bases and V by 1 base; bases with no gene match: 11. The CDR3 coding sequence is TGCGCCAGCAGCCAAGGAGGACAGGGCCTCTCGAGCTCCTACGAGCAGTACTTC. Its translation is CASSQGGQGLSSSYEQYF.

Regarding this clone: A junction boundary mismatches the germline segment, possibly from a read error. The chain has TRBV27 and TRBJ2-7; possibly TRBD2 for D (5 bases). This CDR3 spans 13 amino acids. Germline V gene lookup returns CDR1 MNHEY and CDR2 SMNVEV (reference sequence). CDR3 DNA: TGTGCCAGCAGTTTGGCTAGCTCCAACGAGCAGTACTTC. It specifies CASSLASSNEQYF.

The V and J genes are TRBV29-1 and TRBJ2-1; the match to TRBD2 covers 9 bases. The CDR3 sequence is 14 residues long. V dropped 6 bases and J dropped 2; count of bases not matched to a gene: 5. Germline V CDR1 and CDR2: SQVTM, ANQGSEA. In nucleotides, the CDR3 is TGCAGCGTCGAGCGGGAGGTTCCCTACAATGAGCAGTTCTTC. Amino acid sequence: CSVEREVPYNEQFF.

V gene TRBV5-4 combines with J gene TRBJ2-7; D is perhaps TRBD2 (6 bases). Between the trimmed V and J ends, which lost 1 base and 4 bases, there was a span of 9 bases. The CDR3 runs 13 residues. In germline, CDR1 is SGHNT, CDR2 YYREEE (reference sequence). The DNA for the CDR3 is TGTGCCAGCAGCTTGCCTGGACTATACGAGCAGTACTTC. Protein: CASSLPGLYEQYF.

The chain recombines TRBV4-2 with TRBJ1-2; D is uncertain. Trimming shortened V by 0 bases and J by 0 bases, and 11 bases separated the two germline ends. Germline CDR1 LGHNA, CDR2 YNFKEQ. This CDR3 has 16 residues. CDR3 region: CASSQDGRPANYGYTF. The CDR3, as DNA: TGTGCCAGCAGCCAAGACGGCAGGCCAGCTAACTATGGCTACACCTTC.

The rearrangement uses TRBV29-1 and TRBJ2-1, with 8 bases that match TRBD1. Germline-derived CDR1 and CDR2 are SQVTM and ANQGSEA. This CDR3 comprises 16 residues. J gave up 8 bases and V 2 bases, and 14 bases lay outside the gene matches. The chain's CDR3 is CSVEKVLSQGGHEQFF. In DNA, the CDR3 is TGCAGCGTTGAAAAGGTATTATCACAGGGGGGCCATGAGCAGTTCTTC.

This clone was observed once. The genes are TRBV5-1 and TRBJ1-2; D is possibly TRBD1 (5 bases). Germline lookup yields CDR1 SGHRS and CDR2 YFSETQ. V was pared by 0 bases and J by 4 bases, with 10 bases between. This CDR3 has 14 residues. This CDR3 reads CASSLEGWPYGYTF. The CDR3 DNA reads TGCGCCAGCAGCTTGGAGGGGTGGCCCTATGGCTACACCTTC.

V is TRBV6-1 and J is TRBJ2-2; 10 bases are a match to TRBD1. Trimming took 7 bases from V and 1 from J; bases not matched to a gene: 3. This CDR3 contains 15 residues. Germline V gene data show CDR1 as MNHNS and CDR2 as SASEGT. This chain's CDR3 is CASTDRGMNTGELFF. The CDR3 region has the DNA TGTGCCAGCACGGACAGGGGGATGAACACCGGGGAGCTGTTTTTT.

V gene TRBV6-5 combines with J gene TRBJ2-1; either TRBD1 or TRBD2 may supply D (5 bases each). V shed 1 base and J shed 9 bases, with 19 bases lying between them. The CDR3 spans 16 residues. Germline V gives CDR1 MNHEY, CDR2 SVGAGI. CDR3 in DNA: TGTGCCAGCAGTTACTATTACCGGGACCCAGCCGGTGAGCAGTTCTTC. The encoded protein is CASSYYYRDPAGEQFF.

CDR3 DNA: TGTGCCAGCAGTTTATTGCGTACTAGCGGGGTTATCCGCACAGATACGCAGTATTTT. It translates to CASSLLRTSGVIRTDTQYF. The chain is built from TRBV28 and TRBJ2-3, with 10 bases matching TRBD2. The V gene end was trimmed by 1 base and the J gene end by 1 base; junction bases not matched to a gene: 11. This CDR3 is 19 amino acids long. Germline values: CDR1 MDHEN, CDR2 SYDVKM.

Points on this clone: Other DNA sequences from this sample encode an identical CDR3 as well. The chain couples TRBV7-9 to TRBJ2-7, with TRBD2 identical over 7 bases. The CDR3 covers 12 residues. CDR1 is SEHNR and CDR2 is FQNEAQ in the germline V gene (reference sequence). V shed 8 bases and J 3 bases; nucleotides not matched to a gene: 4. The CDR3 here is CASRLADYEQYF. CDR3 DNA: TGTGCCAGCCGGCTAGCGGACTACGAGCAGTACTTC.

The genes are TRBV7-9 and TRBJ1-1; D may be TRBD1 (6 bases). This CDR3 is built from 15 residues. The germline V and J ends were trimmed by 5 bases and 0 bases, with 13 bases remaining between them. Per the germline V gene, CDR1 is SEHNR and CDR2 is FQNEAQ (reference sequence). CDR3 coding DNA: TGTGCCAGCAGCCCTACCGGACAGATGAACACTGAAGCTTTCTTT. Amino acid sequence: CASSPTGQMNTEAFF.

The chain links TRBV10-3 to TRBJ2-3; D is uncertain. V lost 0 bases to trimming and J lost 3 bases, with 19 bases between them. Germline values: CDR1 ENHRY, CDR2 SYGVKD. CDR3 length equals 18 residues. The CDR3 DNA is TGTGCCATCAGTGAGTCGAAATCAGTTTCGAGCGCAACAGATACGCAGTATTTT. This translates into CAISESKSVSSATDTQYF.

This chain joins TRBV19 and TRBJ1-2; a weak D match, TRBD1 (5 bases). Germline V gives CDR1 LNHDA, CDR2 SQIVND (reference sequence). The CDR3 contains 12 residues. Trimming stripped 7 bases from V and 8 bases from J, with 14 bases between. CDR3 sequence reads: CASTLGGAGYTF. The CDR3 nucleotides are TGTGCCAGTACCCTTGGTGGGGCCGGCTACACCTTC. Filled out from reference TRBV19 and TRBJ1-2, the complete variable domain reads DGGITQSPKYLFRKEGQNVTLSCEQNLNHDAMYWYRQDPGQGLRLIYYSQIVNDFQKGDIAEGYSVSREKKESFPLTVTSAQKNPTAFYLCASTLGGAGYTFGSGTRLTVV.

This clone was counted a few times. This specimen includes other DNA sequences encoding the same CDR3. This chain uses TRBV27 with TRBJ2-1; D is ambiguous. Trimming cost V 6 bases and J 0 bases, with 6 bases left between them. This CDR3 has 13 residues. Germline CDR1 is MNHEY and CDR2 is SMNVEV (reference sequence). The CDR3 DNA reads TGTGCCAGCAGCCTTAGCTCCTACAATGAGCAGTTCTTC. It is translated as CASSLSSYNEQFF.

The CDR3 protein is CASSPGGTSGTPTDTQYF. In nucleotides, the CDR3 is TGTGCCAGTAGTCCAGGGGGGACTAGCGGTACTCCCACAGATACGCAGTATTTT. This chain uses TRBV19 with TRBJ2-3; 11 bases are shared with TRBD2. CDR1 LNHDA and CDR2 SQIVND come from the germline V gene (reference sequence). Trimming at V came to 5 bases and at J to 2 bases, leaving 12 bases not matched to a gene. CDR3 length: 18 residues.

The chain is built from TRBV7-9 and TRBJ2-7; 14 nucleotides match TRBD2. CDR1 SEHNR and CDR2 FQNEAQ come from the germline V gene (reference sequence). The trim removed 2 bases at V and 7 bases at J, leaving 7 bases unmatched. The CDR3 covers 16 residues. The CDR3 loop reads CASSLRLAGGPGEQYF. CDR3 bases: TGTGCCAGCAGCTTAAGACTAGCGGGAGGGCCGGGTGAGCAGTACTTC.